This entry concerns a single T cell receptor (beta chain). This clone was seen only a few times. This clone's antigen is unknown. Gene names, together with germline sequences, are murine for this receptor. The read finishes 1 residue shy of the CDR3 end, and the germline J gene is used to complete it. The library was generated by the immunoSEQ multiplex PCR assay. TCRbeta CDR3 sequencing was performed at survey depth by Adaptive Biotechnologies, and CDR3 sequences, V/J genes, productive frequency and template counts were reported. TCR beta CDR3 regions were amplified from genomic DNA rather than RNA. Per the source publication's procedure: Jensen-Shannon divergence was used to quantify pairwise repertoire overlap between tissues, with a value of 1 indicating complete divergence and a value of 0 indicating identical repertoires. Based on pairwise JSD values, tissues were grouped by single-linkage agglomerative hierarchical clustering, and the results were shown as dendrograms. GLIPH2 was run on all patient samples with simulation_depth 1000, kmer_min_depth 3 and cdr3_length_cutoff 8, and groups with more than two unique CDR3s were retained. In a standardized tissue-overlap score, Jaccard GLIPH-group overlap across patients was extrapolated to a standard repertoire size of 1000 clones. Linear mixed-effect models, with tissue as a fixed effect and individual as a random effect, were used to test how diversity related to clinical or experimental variables. Sourced from immuneACCESS, this table was stored by TCRdb with only in-frame sequences that have V and J called. A share of the clones is absent; for the studies checked, an unresolved V gene accounts for under half, and the remainder has no known explanation. That table supplies the V and J calls and clone size; D and trimming were determined from the DNA. This sample is represented by roughly 6,800 clones; 50% of them were singletons. The top ten constitute 4.5% to 5.5% of the sample.

The germline V gene encodes CDR1 LGHNA and CDR2 YNLKQL (reference sequence). V trim: 0 bases; J trim: 7 bases; unmatched bases: 3. From the cysteine through the phenylalanine, the CDR3 covers 14 amino acids. The 39 bases shown cover part of the CDR3, and their frame starts at base 1. What the time point label conveys for this sample: mouse harvest day 7 after allogeneic transplant. Each mouse graft, delivered by tail vein injection, combined 10^6 splenic CD5+ T cells with 10^7 T-cell-depleted bone marrow cells. Mouse GVHD was modeled in a major MHC-mismatch B6 (H2b) into BALB/c (H2d) model, with tissues profiled at day 7 or 14. On day 7 or 14 post-transplant, mouse tissues and retro-orbital blood were harvested with separate sterile tools for each animal, and livers were flushed before harvest. Before genomic DNA isolation with the DNeasy Blood & Tissue Kit, mouse tissues were minced using razor blades in buffered saline.

The entry originates in a study of tissue T cells after allogeneic stem cell transplantation (dated 2022 in TCRdb). Some background on the complete study: The study profiled TCR beta repertoires across many tissues from research autopsies of patients with and without GVHD, plus mouse models of GVHD. The human arm was conducted as a prospective observational study, and neither blinding nor randomization was performed. Results and caveats for the whole study, not just this receptor: Within patients, how anatomically similar the tissues were was a key factor in shaping TCR repertoire composition, regardless of disease or transplant status. The study did not establish which tissue TCRs were alloreactive or antigen-specific, and some clones may have been host cells that persisted. Only a few T cell clones appeared in more than one patient, yet motif-based clustering showed tissue-specific repertoire signatures that were shared between patients. In both patients and mice, only a limited portion of the TCR repertoire detected in tissues was captured by blood and spleen T cells. A small and clinically heterogeneous patient cohort was studied, and sampling depth was acknowledged as a limitation.

Sequenced input: gut tissue. The chain employs TRBV5 and TRBJ2-7; 10 of the junction bases match TRBD2. The receptor was derived from a female BALB/c mouse given C57BL/6 T cells with graft-versus-host disease after an allogeneic hematopoietic cell transplant. CDR3 DNA (partial): TGTGCCAGCAGCCAAGACTGGGGGGGCCGGGAACAGTAC. Translated, this gives CASSQDWGGREQY. From start to end, the CDR3 is CASSQDWGGREQYF.